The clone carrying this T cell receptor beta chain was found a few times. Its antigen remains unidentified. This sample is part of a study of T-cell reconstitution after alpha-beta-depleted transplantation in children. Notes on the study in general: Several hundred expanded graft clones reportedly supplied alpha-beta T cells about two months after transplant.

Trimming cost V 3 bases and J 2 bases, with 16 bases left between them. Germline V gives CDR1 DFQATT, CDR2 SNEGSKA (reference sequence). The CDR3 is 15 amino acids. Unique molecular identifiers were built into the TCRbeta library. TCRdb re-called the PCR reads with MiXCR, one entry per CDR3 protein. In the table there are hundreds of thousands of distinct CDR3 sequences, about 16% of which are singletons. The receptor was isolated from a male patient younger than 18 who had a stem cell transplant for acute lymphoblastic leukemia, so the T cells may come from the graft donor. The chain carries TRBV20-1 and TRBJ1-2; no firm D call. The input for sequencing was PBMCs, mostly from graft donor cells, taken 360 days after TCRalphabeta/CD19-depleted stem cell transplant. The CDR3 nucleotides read TGCAGTGCTAGCCCCCCGAACCGAAGCAACTATGGCTACACCTTC. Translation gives CSASPPNRSNYGYTF.